Listed below are T cell receptor beta chains from one sample, sequenced in a study of T cell changes during pregnancy in multiple sclerosis. Assay: immunoSEQ multiplex PCR; the TCRdb copy retains only in-frame clones and omits some. The table shows about 49,000 clones, with nearly 90% occurring only once. Here the sequenced sample was peripheral blood, taken after pregnancy. Receptors were obtained from a female donor in good health, enrolled as a control in a pregnancy study. Both conserved end residues are part of each CDR3. D genes are given only for firm matches. Rows may omit the clone size; those that give it use once, few, many or a size class.

16,TRBJ2-7,TRBD2,TRBV28,.,CASSLWAGGLGYEQYF,TGTGCCAGCAGTTTATGGGCGGGGGGGCTTGGATACGAGCAGTACTTC
12,TRBJ1-6,TRBD1,TRBV2,.,CASETGNSPLHF,TGTGCCAGCGAGACAGGGAATTCACCCCTCCACTTT
15,TRBJ2-7,.,TRBV7-6,.,CASSQRYRERNEQYF,TGTGCCAGCAGCCAGCGCTACAGGGAAAGAAACGAGCAGTACTTC
12,TRBJ2-1,.,TRBV13,.,CASSYRVDEQFF,TGTGCCAGCAGTTACAGGGTCGATGAGCAGTTCTTC
14,TRBJ2-3,TRBD2,TRBV6-1,.,CASSDGGGADTQYF,TGTGCCAGCAGTGACGGGGGGGGTGCAGATACGCAGTATTTT
16,TRBJ2-5,TRBD2,TRBV7-9,.,CASSLRTSGAGETQYF,TGTGCCAGCAGCCTAAGGACTAGCGGAGCAGGGGAGACCCAGTACTTC
11,TRBJ2-7,.,TRBV10-3,once,CAIRGEVEQYF,TGTGCCATCAGGGGAGAGGTTGAGCAGTACTTC
17,TRBJ2-2,TRBD1,TRBV6-1,.,CASSEGPGQGRTGELFF,TGTGCCAGCAGTGAAGGGCCGGGACAGGGCCGGACCGGGGAGCTGTTTTTT
18,TRBJ1-6,TRBD1,TRBV9,.,CASSLNRDRGSYNSPLHF,TGTGCCAGCAGCCTCAACCGGGACAGGGGGTCCTATAATTCACCCCTCCACTTT
11,TRBJ1-4,.,TRBV29-1,.,CSAYRAEKLFF,TGCAGCGCCTACAGGGCTGAAAAACTGTTTTTT
13,TRBJ2-7,TRBD1,TRBV30,.,CAWSGGTGGEQYF,TGTGCCTGGAGTGGCGGGACAGGGGGTGAGCAGTACTTC
18,TRBJ1-2,TRBD1,TRBV5-1,.,CASSLSASDRVSNYGYTF,TGCGCCAGCAGCTTGTCGGCGTCAGACAGGGTTTCTAACTATGGCTACACCTTC
14,TRBJ2-3,TRBD2,TRBV29-1,.,CSVLLAGDLDTQYF,TGCAGCGTCTTACTAGCGGGGGACCTAGATACGCAGTATTTT
14,TRBJ1-4,TRBD1,TRBV18,.,CASSQGQHNEKLFF,TGTGCCAGCTCGCAGGGACAGCATAATGAAAAACTGTTTTTT
12,TRBJ2-5,TRBD1,TRBV29-1,once,CSVRQGQETQYF,TGCAGCGTTCGACAGGGCCAAGAGACCCAGTACTTC
17,TRBJ2-7,.,TRBV7-6,.,CASSLVVSGGGRHEQYF,TGTGCCAGCAGTCTGGTAGTTTCGGGGGGCGGTAGGCACGAGCAGTACTTC
15,TRBJ2-3,TRBD1,TRBV7-9,.,CASSFGQGWADTQYF,TGTGCCAGCAGCTTCGGACAGGGGTGGGCAGATACGCAGTATTTT
14,TRBJ2-5,TRBD1,TRBV28,once,CASRLGTDQETQYF,TGTGCCAGCAGGCTAGGGACAGACCAAGAGACCCAGTACTTC
15,TRBJ1-1,.,TRBV7-6,.,CASSSIRGMNTEAFF,TGTGCCAGCAGCTCAATCAGAGGGATGAACACTGAAGCTTTCTTT
15,TRBJ2-1,TRBD1,TRBV19,.,CASSIGQGAYNEQFF,TGTGCCAGTAGTATCGGACAGGGGGCCTACAATGAGCAGTTCTTC
13,TRBJ2-5,.,TRBV6-6,.,CASRGLGQETQYF,TGTGCCAGCAGAGGACTGGGGCAAGAGACCCAGTACTTC
16,TRBJ2-2,TRBD2,TRBV2,.,CASNPTSGRKTGELFF,TGTGCCAGCAACCCGACTAGCGGGAGGAAAACCGGGGAGCTGTTTTTT
14,TRBJ1-2,TRBD1,TRBV9,.,CASSAGQGADGYTF,TGTGCCAGCAGCGCCGGGCAGGGGGCTGATGGCTACACCTTC
15,TRBJ1-2,.,TRBV5-6,.,CASSSIDSSGYGYTF,TGTGCCAGCAGCTCTATCGACAGTTCAGGTTATGGCTACACCTTC
15,TRBJ2-4,TRBD2,TRBV7-9,.,CASTWGGLAGNIQYF,TGTGCCAGCACTTGGGGCGGGCTAGCGGGAAACATTCAGTACTTC
15,TRBJ2-7,.,TRBV27,medium-sized,CASHKVRGDRYEQYF,TGTGCCAGCCACAAGGTCAGGGGGGATAGGTACGAGCAGTACTTC
15,TRBJ2-7,TRBD1,TRBV7-8,.,CASSTSGQGSYEQYF,TGTGCCAGCAGCACCTCAGGACAGGGATCCTACGAGCAGTACTTC
12,TRBJ1-1,.,TRBV15,.,CATSRHPGEAFF,TGTGCCACCAGCAGGCATCCAGGTGAGGCTTTCTTT
16,TRBJ2-1,.,TRBV5-1,.,CASSLEPSAQRDEQFF,TGCGCCAGCAGCTTGGAGCCTAGCGCACAGCGGGATGAGCAGTTCTTC
16,TRBJ2-5,.,TRBV25-1,.,CASSEYGRDSWGTQYF,TGTGCCAGCAGTGAATATGGGCGGGACAGTTGGGGGACCCAGTACTTC
18,TRBJ2-7,.,TRBV15,.,CATSRDPPSDSGRNEQYF,TGTGCCACCAGCAGAGATCCCCCCAGCGACAGTGGGCGAAACGAGCAGTACTTC
15,TRBJ2-2,.,TRBV10-3,.,CAIGEQMTNTGELFF,TGTGCCATCGGAGAGCAGATGACGAACACCGGGGAGCTGTTTTTT
12,TRBJ2-7,.,TRBV19,.,CASESEQGEQYF,TGTGCCAGCGAGAGCGAACAGGGAGAGCAGTACTTC
15,TRBJ1-5,TRBD1,TRBV10-3,.,CAISESTGGNQPQHF,TGTGCCATCAGTGAGTCCACAGGGGGCAATCAGCCCCAGCATTTT
14,TRBJ1-5,TRBD1,TRBV27,.,CASALGTGNQPQHF,TGTGCCAGCGCGCTAGGGACAGGGAATCAGCCCCAGCATTTT
14,TRBJ1-2,TRBD1,TRBV6-1,.,CASSEAAGGYGYTF,TGTGCCAGCAGTGAAGCGGCAGGGGGTTATGGCTACACCTTC
15,TRBJ2-7,TRBD2,TRBV7-2,.,CASSLVGEGRYEQYF,TGTGCCAGCAGCTTAGTAGGGGAGGGCCGGTACGAGCAGTACTTC
13,TRBJ2-1,TRBD1,TRBV10-1,.,CASSETGDNEQFF,TGCGCCAGCAGTGAGACAGGGGACAATGAGCAGTTCTTC
12,TRBJ2-7,.,TRBV30,.,CAWSARGYEQYF,TGTGCCTGGAGTGCTAGGGGCTACGAGCAGTACTTC
14,TRBJ2-3,.,TRBV2,.,CASSALPVTDTQYF,TGTGCCAGCAGTGCTCTACCGGTCACAGATACGCAGTATTTT
13,TRBJ1-5,TRBD1,TRBV7-3,.,CASSAGGNQPQHF,TGTGCCAGCAGCGCAGGGGGAAATCAGCCCCAGCATTTT
14,TRBJ1-2,.,TRBV5-1,.,CASSLRTDVYGYTF,TGCGCCAGCAGCTTGAGGACAGATGTCTATGGCTACACCTTC